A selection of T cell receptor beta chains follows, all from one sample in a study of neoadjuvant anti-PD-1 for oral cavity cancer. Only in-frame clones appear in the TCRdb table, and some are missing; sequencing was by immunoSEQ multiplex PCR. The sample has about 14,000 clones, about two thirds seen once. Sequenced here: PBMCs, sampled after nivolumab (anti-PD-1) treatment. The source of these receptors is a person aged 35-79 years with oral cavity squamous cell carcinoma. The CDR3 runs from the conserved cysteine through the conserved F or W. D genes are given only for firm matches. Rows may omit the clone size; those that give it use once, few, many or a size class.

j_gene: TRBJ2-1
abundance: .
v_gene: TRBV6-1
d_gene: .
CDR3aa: CASISGNSYNEQFF
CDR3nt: TGTGCCAGCATAAGCGGAAACTCCTACAATGAGCAGTTCTTC

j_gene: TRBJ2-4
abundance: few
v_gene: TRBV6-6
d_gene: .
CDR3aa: CASSQPSGNIQYF
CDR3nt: TGTGCCAGCAGTCAGCCCTCTGGGAACATTCAGTACTTC

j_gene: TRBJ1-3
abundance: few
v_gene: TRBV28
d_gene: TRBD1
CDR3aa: CASGWTGGGNTIYF
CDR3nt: TGTGCCAGCGGGTGGACAGGCGGAGGAAACACCATATATTTT

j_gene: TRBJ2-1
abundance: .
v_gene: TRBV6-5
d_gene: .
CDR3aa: CASSYGISYNEQFF
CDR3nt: TGTGCCAGCAGTTACGGGATCTCCTACAATGAGCAGTTCTTC

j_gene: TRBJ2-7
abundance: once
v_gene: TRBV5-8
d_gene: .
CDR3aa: CASSLGFSRQELYEQYF
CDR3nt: TGTGCCAGCAGCTTGGGTTTCTCGCGGCAGGAATTATACGAGCAGTACTTC

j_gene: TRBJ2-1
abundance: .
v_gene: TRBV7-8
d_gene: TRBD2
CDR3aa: CASSSKSGFGLAGRMGYNEQFF
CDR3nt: TGTGCCAGCAGCTCCAAGAGCGGGTTTGGACTAGCGGGACGTATGGGGTACAATGAGCAGTTCTTC

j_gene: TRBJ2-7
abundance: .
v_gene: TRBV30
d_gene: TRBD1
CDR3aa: CAWRRTGDGYEQYF
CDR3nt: TGTGCCTGGAGACGGACAGGGGACGGCTACGAGCAGTACTTC

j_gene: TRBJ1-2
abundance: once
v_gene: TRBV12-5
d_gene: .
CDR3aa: CASVLSSATANYGYTF
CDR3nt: TGTGCTAGTGTTCTCTCGTCAGCCACGGCTAACTATGGCTACACCTTC

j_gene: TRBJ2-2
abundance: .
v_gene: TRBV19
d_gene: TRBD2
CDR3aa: CASSIALGLAGGTGELFF
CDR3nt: TGTGCCAGTAGTATAGCGCTTGGACTAGCGGGAGGGACCGGGGAGCTGTTTTTT

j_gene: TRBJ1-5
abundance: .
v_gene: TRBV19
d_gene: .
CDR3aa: CASSIGPPRGRNQPQHF
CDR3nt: TGTGCCAGTAGTATAGGCCCCCCCAGGGGACGCAATCAGCCCCAGCATTTT

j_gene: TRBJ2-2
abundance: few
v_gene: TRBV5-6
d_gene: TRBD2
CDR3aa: CASSNRGLAYTGELFF
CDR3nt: TGTGCCAGCAGCAACCGGGGACTAGCGTACACCGGGGAGCTGTTTTTT

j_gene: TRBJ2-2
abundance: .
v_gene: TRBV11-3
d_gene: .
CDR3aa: CASSLDRPGELFF
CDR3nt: TGTGCCAGCAGCTTAGATAGGCCCGGGGAGCTGTTTTTT

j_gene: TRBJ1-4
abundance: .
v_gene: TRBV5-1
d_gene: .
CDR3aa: CASSPSPGGVEKLFF
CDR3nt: TGCGCCAGCAGCCCCTCCCCGGGGGGTGTTGAAAAACTGTTTTTT

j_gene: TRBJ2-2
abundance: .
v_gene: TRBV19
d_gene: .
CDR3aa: CASRWADTGELFF
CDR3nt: TGTGCCAGTAGATGGGCCGACACCGGGGAGCTGTTTTTT

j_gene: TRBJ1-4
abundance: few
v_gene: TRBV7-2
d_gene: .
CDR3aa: CASSFRQKSSEKLFF
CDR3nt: TGTGCCAGCAGCTTTAGACAGAAGAGTAGTGAAAAACTGTTTTTT

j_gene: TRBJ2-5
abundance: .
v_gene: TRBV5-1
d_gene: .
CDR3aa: CASSLNQETQYF
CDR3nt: TGCGCCAGCAGCTTGAACCAAGAGACCCAGTACTTC

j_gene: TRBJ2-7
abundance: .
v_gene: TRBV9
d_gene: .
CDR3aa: CASSVGAGGDEQYF
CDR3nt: TGTGCCAGCAGCGTAGGGGCAGGTGGCGACGAGCAGTACTTC

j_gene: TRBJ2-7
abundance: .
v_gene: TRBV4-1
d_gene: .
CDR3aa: CASSQDQEVPGEQYF
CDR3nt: TGCGCCAGCAGCCAGGACCAGGAGGTCCCGGGGGAGCAGTACTTC

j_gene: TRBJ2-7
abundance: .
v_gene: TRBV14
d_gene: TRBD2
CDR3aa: CASSQEGSGSSEQYF
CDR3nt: TGTGCCAGCAGCCAAGAGGGTAGCGGGAGTTCCGAGCAGTACTTC

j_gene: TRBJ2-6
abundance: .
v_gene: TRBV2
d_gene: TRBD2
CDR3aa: CASSAGRRDPGANVLTF
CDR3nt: TGTGCCAGCAGCGCCGGGAGGAGGGACCCTGGTGCCAACGTCCTGACTTTC

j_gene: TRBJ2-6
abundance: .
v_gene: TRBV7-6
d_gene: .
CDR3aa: CASSPQLASGANVLTF
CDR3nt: TGTGCCAGCAGCCCGCAATTAGCGTCTGGGGCCAACGTCCTGACTTTC

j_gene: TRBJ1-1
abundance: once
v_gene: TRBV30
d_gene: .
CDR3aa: CAWSVKAGRNTEAFF
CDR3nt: TGTGCCTGGAGTGTAAAGGCAGGGAGGAACACTGAAGCTTTCTTT

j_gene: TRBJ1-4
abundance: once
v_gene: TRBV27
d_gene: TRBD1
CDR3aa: CASSPRGRLGEKLFF
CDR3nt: TGTGCCAGCAGTCCGAGGGGGCGCTTAGGTGAAAAACTGTTTTTT

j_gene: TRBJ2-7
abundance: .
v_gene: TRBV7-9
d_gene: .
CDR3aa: CASSLQGGQYF
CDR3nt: TGTGCCAGCAGCTTACAGGGAGGGCAGTACTTC

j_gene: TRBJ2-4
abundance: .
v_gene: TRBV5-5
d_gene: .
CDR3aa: CASSPEEGDPNIQYF
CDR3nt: TGTGCCAGCAGCCCCGAGGAGGGCGACCCGAACATTCAGTACTTC

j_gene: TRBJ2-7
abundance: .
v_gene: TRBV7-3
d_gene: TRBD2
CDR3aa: CASPLDTSGSRYEQYF
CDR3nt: TGTGCCAGCCCCCTAGACACTAGCGGGAGCCGGTATGAGCAGTACTTC

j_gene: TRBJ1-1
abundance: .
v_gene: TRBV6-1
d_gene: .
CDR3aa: CASRSLNTEAFF
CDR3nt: TGTGCCAGCAGAAGCTTGAACACTGAAGCTTTCTTT

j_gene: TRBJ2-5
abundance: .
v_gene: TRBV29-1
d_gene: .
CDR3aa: CSTRRGAFQETQYF
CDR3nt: TGCAGCACGAGAAGGGGGGCCTTCCAAGAGACCCAGTACTTC

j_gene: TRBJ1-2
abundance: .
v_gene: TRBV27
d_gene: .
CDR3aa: CASSFGGSGPFLKNGYTF
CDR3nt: TGTGCCAGCAGTTTTGGAGGGTCGGGACCCTTCCTTAAAAATGGCTACACCTTC

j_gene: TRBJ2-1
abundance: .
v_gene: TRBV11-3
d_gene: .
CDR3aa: CASSLDLPYLYNEQFF
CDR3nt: TGTGCCAGCAGCTTAGATCTCCCGTACCTCTACAATGAGCAGTTCTTC

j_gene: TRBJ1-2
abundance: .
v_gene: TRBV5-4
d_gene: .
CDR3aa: CASSLGQGGYGYTF
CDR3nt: TGTGCCAGCAGCTTGGGGCAGGGCGGCTATGGCTACACCTTC

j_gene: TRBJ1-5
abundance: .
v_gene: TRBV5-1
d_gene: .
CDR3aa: CASSPTESNQPQHF
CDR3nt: TGCGCCAGCAGCCCGACAGAAAGCAATCAGCCCCAGCATTTT

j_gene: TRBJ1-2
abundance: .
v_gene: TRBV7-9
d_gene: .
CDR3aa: CASSPKVYGYTF
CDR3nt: TGTGCCAGCAGCCCTAAAGTCTATGGCTACACCTTC

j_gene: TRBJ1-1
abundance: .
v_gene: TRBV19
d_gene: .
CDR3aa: CASIPDRIGTEAFF
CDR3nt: TGTGCCAGTATCCCCGACAGGATCGGTACTGAAGCTTTCTTT

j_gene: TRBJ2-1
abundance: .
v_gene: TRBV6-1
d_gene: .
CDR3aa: CASIGGGLNEQFF
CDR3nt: TGTGCCAGCATCGGCGGGGGCCTAAATGAGCAGTTCTTC

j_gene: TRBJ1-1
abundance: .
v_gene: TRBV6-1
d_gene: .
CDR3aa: CASSPRTESGTEAFF
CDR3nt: TGTGCCAGCAGTCCTAGGACAGAATCAGGCACTGAAGCTTTCTTT

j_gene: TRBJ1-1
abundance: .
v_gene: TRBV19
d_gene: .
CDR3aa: CASSIGVTEAFF
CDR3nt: TGTGCCAGTAGTATAGGGGTCACTGAAGCTTTCTTT

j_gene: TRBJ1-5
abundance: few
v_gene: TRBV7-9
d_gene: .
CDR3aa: CASTLSEGNQPQHF
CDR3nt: TGTGCCAGCACCCTAAGTGAGGGGAATCAGCCCCAGCATTTT

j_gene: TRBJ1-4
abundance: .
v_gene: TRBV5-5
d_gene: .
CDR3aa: CASSPRPHGAEKLFF
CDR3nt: TGTGCCAGCAGCCCACGACCCCACGGGGCTGAAAAACTGTTTTTT

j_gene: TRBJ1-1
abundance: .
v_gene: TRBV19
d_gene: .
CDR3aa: CASSIGGVSDEAFF
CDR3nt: TGTGCCAGTAGTATAGGCGGGGTCTCAGATGAAGCTTTCTTT

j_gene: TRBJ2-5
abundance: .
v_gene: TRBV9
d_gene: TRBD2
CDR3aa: CASSVASGPQETQYF
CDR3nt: TGTGCCAGCAGCGTAGCTAGCGGGCCACAAGAGACCCAGTACTTC